The 29 T cell receptor beta chains listed next were all sequenced from one sample in a study of breast tumors, draining lymph nodes, adjacent tissues. TCRdb fed the multiplex PCR reads into MiXCR, producing one record per CDR3 protein. The table records about 80,000 distinct CDR3 sequences, approximately 19% of them present only once. Breast cancer patients provided tissue from their axillary draining lymph nodes. Sequencing was carried out using axillary lymph node tissue. The receptors come from a female donor with breast cancer. Some clones in this sample may be carry-over from other donors' samples.

This clonotype was counted only a few times. V and J are TRBV28 and TRBJ1-2; 7 bases match TRBD1. The CDR3 covers 16 residues. With 6 bases clipped from V and 7 bases from J, the junction kept 17 bases outside the gene matches. The germline gives CDR1 MDHEN, CDR2 SYDVKM. The CDR3 loop reads CASSPPADRLRSGYTF. The CDR3 DNA sequence: TGTGCCAGCAGCCCCCCCGCGGACAGGCTCCGTTCTGGCTACACCTTC.

This clonotype was observed at least ten times. This chain links TRBV11-3 with TRBJ2-7; 9 positions agree with TRBD1. Germline CDR1 is SGHNT and CDR2 is YENEEA. The CDR3 runs to 17 residues. Trimming cost V 4 bases and J 0 bases; bases outside gene matches: 10. CDR3 DNA: TGTGCCAGCAGCTCTAGACAGGGGGAATCGAGCTCCTACGAGCAGTACTTC. Its protein is CASSSRQGESSSYEQYF.

In this sample, this clonotype turned up a few times. The rearrangement uses TRBV28 and TRBJ1-4, with D perhaps matching TRBD1 (5 bases). Between the trimmed V and J ends, which lost 6 bases and 5 bases, there was a span of 13 bases. This CDR3 comprises 14 residues. The V gene's germline CDR1 is MDHEN and CDR2 SYDVKM. CDR3 amino acids: CASSAPPGNEKLFF. The CDR3 region has the DNA TGTGCCAGCAGCGCCCCGCCAGGGAATGAAAAACTGTTTTTT.

This clonotype has ten or more counts. CDR3 loop: CASSLGGTGSDTGELFF. In DNA, the CDR3 is TGTGCCAGCAGCTTAGGGGGGACAGGGTCGGACACCGGGGAGCTGTTTTTT. This chain joins TRBV7-2 and TRBJ2-2; 9 bases align to TRBD1. Per the germline V gene, CDR1 is SGHTA and CDR2 is FQGNSA. The CDR3 is made up of 17 amino acids. V dropped 1 base and J dropped 3; count of bases not matched to a gene: 6.

The chain employs TRBV27 and TRBJ2-4; 8 bases are a match to TRBD1. J gave up 7 bases and V 6 bases, and 8 bases lay outside the gene matches. Germline CDR1 and CDR2: MNHEY and SMNVEV (reference sequence). This CDR3 has 14 amino acids. CDR3 coding DNA: TGTGCCAGCAGAATAGGACAGGGTGAGAACATTCAGTACTTC. Amino acids: CASRIGQGENIQYF.

V and J are TRBV27 and TRBJ2-7, with D maybe TRBD2 (6 bases). V was trimmed by 2 bases and J by 2 bases, leaving 13 bases between them. This CDR3 has 15 amino acids. Germline lookup yields CDR1 MNHEY and CDR2 SMNVEV (reference sequence). DNA for the CDR3: TGTGCCAGCAGTTTAACCGGGACTGAAACCTACGAGCAGTACTTC. Protein: CASSLTGTETYEQYF.

Remarks on this clonotype: At one of its ends the junction is not consistent with the germline gene, which may arise from a read error. The chain uses TRBV11-3 and TRBJ2-1; TRBD2 is a possible D gene (7 bases). CDR1 SGHNT and CDR2 YENEEA come from the germline V gene. The CDR3 covers 14 residues. This CDR3 reads CASSPRGGYNGQFF. In DNA, the CDR3 is TGTGCCAGCAGCCCTAGGGGGGGTTACAATGGGCAGTTCTTC.

This clonotype occurred many times. The chain carries TRBV3-2 and TRBJ2-1; no DNA check was done on the table's D call, TRBD1. TRBV3-2 is assigned pseudogene status. The CDR3 runs to 12 residues. The CDR3 protein is CASSLGGGEQFF. DNA of the CDR3: TGTGCCAGCAGCTTAGGGGGGGGTGAGCAGTTCTTC.

This clonotype was observed many times. This sequence joins TRBV5-8 and TRBJ2-7, with 11 nucleotides matching TRBD1. CDR1 and CDR2 (germline): SGHTS, YDEGEE. This CDR3 contains 16 residues. Trimming took 4 bases from V and 6 from J; bases not matched to a gene: 12. This CDR3 is CASSPRTGGAVVEQYF. In DNA, the CDR3 is TGTGCCAGCAGCCCTCGGACAGGGGGCGCCGTGGTCGAGCAGTACTTC.

The rearrangement links TRBV18 to TRBJ1-2; D is uncertain. Germline CDR1 and CDR2: KGHSH and LQKENI. Trimming took off 0 bases at V and 1 base at J, with 9 bases between the two ends. The CDR3 length is 15 residues. CDR3 region: CASSPPPGVNYGYTF. The CDR3 nucleotides read TGTGCCAGCTCACCACCGCCCGGGGTTAACTATGGCTACACCTTC.

As for this clonotype: A much larger clone differs from this one at a single base, so this may be a read error. This chain links TRBV12-3 or TRBV12-4 with TRBJ2-2, with D maybe TRBD2 (5 bases). The CDR3 extends over 14 amino acids. CDR3 sequence: CASRRARNTGEPFF. In DNA form, the CDR3 reads TGTGCCAGCAGGAGGGCGCGGAACACCGGGGAGCCGTTTTTT.

At least ten counts were recorded for this clonotype. V usage is TRBV5-1 and J usage is TRBJ2-5, with 9 bases that match TRBD1. V was clipped by 0 bases and J by 5 bases; unmatched bases: 8. The germline CDR1 and CDR2 sequences are SGHRS and YFSETQ. The CDR3 has 16 residues. CDR3 bases: TGCGCCAGCAGCTTGGACAGGGGGCGAGTTGGGGAGACCCAGTACTTC. This sequence encodes CASSLDRGRVGETQYF.

This clonotype has at least ten counts. The gene calls are TRBV4-3 and TRBJ1-5, with 10 bases identical to TRBD1. Germline V gives CDR1 LGHNA, CDR2 YSLEER. The junction had 4 bases not matched to a gene; V was cut back by 2 bases and J by 6 bases. This CDR3 region has 15 residues. The DNA for the CDR3 is TGCGCCAGCAGCCAACAGACAGGGGGCGGTCAGCCCCAGCATTTT. Translation: CASSQQTGGGQPQHF.

Many counts were recorded for this clonotype. V and J are TRBV19 and TRBJ2-1, with 9 positions matching TRBD2. The CDR3 is 17 residues long. Per the germline V gene, CDR1 is LNHDA and CDR2 is SQIVND (reference sequence). V was pared by 5 bases and J by 3 bases, with 11 bases of the junction left unmatched. CDR3 DNA sequence: TGTGCCAGTAGTCCTCCGTGGACTAGCGATAACTACAATGAGCAGTTCTTC. Protein product: CASSPPWTSDNYNEQFF. The variable domain in full, with the rest retrieved from reference TRBV19 and TRBJ2-1, is DGGITQSPKYLFRKEGQNVTLSCEQNLNHDAMYWYRQDPGQGLRLIYYSQIVNDFQKGDIAEGYSVSREKKESFPLTVTSAQKNPTAFYLCASSPPWTSDNYNEQFFGPGTRLTVL.

There are a few counts of this clonotype. The chain couples TRBV4-3 to TRBJ1-1; D unresolved. The CDR3 is made up of 16 amino acids. The germline V and J ends were trimmed by 0 bases and 4 bases, with 15 bases remaining between them. Germline V gene lookup returns CDR1 LGHNA and CDR2 YSLEER. The CDR3 DNA follows: TGCGCCAGCAGCCAAGATTGGCCGGGGAGGTCCACTGAAGCTTTCTTT. Amino acid sequence: CASSQDWPGRSTEAFF.

This clonotype appeared many times. The chain combines TRBV7-2 with TRBJ2-7, with 12 positions matching TRBD2. The CDR3 contains 14 residues. The trim removed 6 bases at V and 4 bases at J, leaving 4 bases unmatched. The germline gives CDR1 SGHTA, CDR2 FQGNSA. This CDR3 is CASRYGTSGYEQYF. The CDR3 DNA sequence: TGTGCCAGCAGGTACGGGACTAGCGGGTACGAGCAGTACTTC. Based on the CDR3 plus reference TRBV7-2 and TRBJ2-7, the full variable domain is GAGVSQSPSNKVTEKGKDVELRCDPISGHTALYWYRQSLGQGLEFLIYFQGNSAPDKSGLPSDRFSAERTGGSVSTLTIQRTQQEDSAVYLCASRYGTSGYEQYFGPGTRLTVT.

This clonotype was counted a few times. This CDR3 is CASRESGSSGANVLTF. CDR3 nucleotides: TGTGCCAGTAGGGAGTCAGGGAGCTCTGGGGCCAACGTCCTGACTTTC. The chain links TRBV19 to TRBJ2-6; D might be TRBD1 or TRBD2, each matching 5 bases. The CDR3 has 16 amino acids. The V end lost 6 bases, the J end lost 0 bases, and 12 bases lay between the germline ends. Germline V gene data show CDR1 as LNHDA and CDR2 as SQIVND (reference sequence). The full variable domain, completed using reference TRBV19 and TRBJ2-6, is DGGITQSPKYLFRKEGQNVTLSCEQNLNHDAMYWYRQDPGQGLRLIYYSQIVNDFQKGDIAEGYSVSREKKESFPLTVTSAQKNPTAFYLCASRESGSSGANVLTFGAGSRLTVL.

In its sample, this clonotype was seen many times. The chain combines TRBV20-1 with TRBJ2-3; D uncertain. The CDR3 has 15 residues. Germline CDR1 and CDR2: DFQATT and SNEGSKA (reference sequence). V gave up 0 bases and J gave up 5 bases, with 15 bases separating them. CDR3 nucleotides: TGCAGTGCTAGAGATCGGGCAGTCCAAGGAGATACGCAGTATTTT. This codes for CSARDRAVQGDTQYF.

This clonotype was picked up a small number of times. A much larger clone is a single base away; this may be a read error. The chain carries TRBV5-1 and TRBJ2-1; D remains unclear. The CDR3 has 15 residues. Germline V gene data show CDR1 as SGHRS and CDR2 as YFSETQ. The CDR3 region is CASSLEGRAYSEQFF. In DNA, the CDR3 is TGCGCCAGCAGCTTGGAAGGTAGGGCCTACAGTGAGCAGTTCTTC. The whole variable domain, remainder taken from reference TRBV5-1 and TRBJ2-1, is KAGVTQTPRYLIKTRGQQVTLSCSPISGHRSVSWYQQTPGQGLQFLFEYFSETQRNKGNFPGRFSGRQFSNSRSEMNVSTLELGDSALYLCASSLEGRAYSEQFFGPGTRLTVL.

This clonotype was counted a single time. A much more abundant neighbour one base away suggests this may be a read error. This chain links TRBV7-9 with TRBJ2-5; D not resolved. CDR1 is SEHNR, CDR2 FQNEAQ, per germline (reference sequence). This CDR3 is 14 amino acids long. CDR3 bases: TGTGCCAGCAGCTTAAGCGCAGGACGAGAGACCCAGTGCTTC. Translating it yields CASSLSAGRETQCF.

Comment on this clonotype: This may stem from a read error, because a much larger clone lies one nucleotide away. The V and J genes are TRBV11-3 and TRBJ2-5; D ambiguous. CDR3 length: 13 residues. Trimming took 5 bases from V and 2 from J, leaving 9 bases between them. Per the germline V gene, CDR1 is SGHNT and CDR2 is YENEEA. The CDR3 reads CASSPRSQETQYF. The CDR3 DNA reads TGTGCCAGCAGCCCAAGGTCTCAAGAGACCCAGTACTTC.

The chain recombines TRBV5-1 with TRBJ1-2; a possible D gene is TRBD1 (6 bases). CDR1 is SGHRS and CDR2 is YFSETQ in the germline V gene. The CDR3 sequence is 13 residues long. The germline V and J ends were trimmed by 3 bases and 5 bases, with 11 bases remaining between them. CDR3 loop: CASSWDKSYGYTF. In DNA form, the CDR3 reads TGCGCCAGCAGCTGGGACAAATCGTATGGCTACACCTTC.

To note about this clonotype: Mismatch with germline at one junction end may stem from a read error. J is TRBJ2-5 and V is TRBV5-5; 8 bases agree with TRBD2. This CDR3 comprises 15 residues. CDR1 and CDR2 (germline): SGHKS, YYEKEE (reference sequence). In DNA form, the CDR3 reads TGTGCCAGCAGCTTACAGACTAGCGACCAAGAGGCCCAGTACTTC. This encodes CASSLQTSDQEAQYF.

The chain recombines TRBV28 with TRBJ2-7; TRBD1 or TRBD2 may be the D gene (5 bases each). Germline CDR1 MDHEN, CDR2 SYDVKM. This CDR3 has 14 residues. Trimming left V 6 bases short and J 2 bases short, with 14 bases between. The CDR3 region is CASRTGTPPYEQYF. DNA of the CDR3: TGTGCCAGCAGAACCGGGACCCCACCCTACGAGCAGTACTTC.

V is TRBV27 and J is TRBJ2-7, with 9 bases fitting TRBD1. The CDR3 length is 14 residues. The trim removed 5 bases at V and 5 bases at J, leaving 7 bases unmatched. Germline V gene lookup returns CDR1 MNHEY and CDR2 SMNVEV (reference sequence). The CDR3 DNA is TGTGCCAGCAGTCCGTCGGACAGGGGCAACGAGCAGTACTTC. It is translated as CASSPSDRGNEQYF.

V gene TRBV27 combines with J gene TRBJ2-7, with 7 bases lining up with TRBD2. This CDR3 has 15 residues. V gave up 0 bases and J gave up 1 base; unmatched junction bases: 3. In germline, CDR1 is MNHEY, CDR2 SMNVEV (reference sequence). CDR3 loop: CASSLSTGGSYEQYF. The CDR3 region has the DNA TGTGCCAGCAGTTTATCGACGGGAGGTTCCTACGAGCAGTACTTC.

At least ten counts were recorded for this clonotype. The chain has TRBV28 and TRBJ1-2, with 8 bases identical to TRBD1. V lost 8 bases and J lost 4; bases outside the gene matches: 12. In germline, CDR1 is MDHEN, CDR2 SYDVKM. The CDR3 is made up of 15 amino acids. CDR3 in amino acids: CASLSQDREGYGYTF. The CDR3 nucleotides read TGTGCCAGCCTTTCCCAGGACAGGGAGGGCTATGGCTACACCTTC.

There are many counts of this clonotype. The CDR3 spells CASSLGGRGYEQYF. The CDR3 nucleotides are TGTGCCAGCAGCTTAGGCGGGAGGGGCTACGAGCAGTACTTC. The chain employs TRBV11-3 and TRBJ2-7, with 9 bases that match TRBD2. There are 14 residues in the CDR3. Germline V gene sequence: CDR1 SGHNT, CDR2 YENEEA. V trimming: 1 base; J trimming: 3 bases; junction bases outside the gene matches: 1. Based on the CDR3 plus reference TRBV11-3 and TRBJ2-7, the full variable domain is EAGVVQSPRYKIIEKKQPVAFWCNPISGHNTLYWYLQNLGQGPELLIRYENEEAVDDSQLPKDRFSAERLKGVDSTLKIQPAELGDSAVYLCASSLGGRGYEQYFGPGTRLTVT.

This clonotype has a count of ten or more. The rearrangement links TRBV3-1 to TRBJ2-7; 7 nucleotides agree with TRBD1. Germline V gene lookup returns CDR1 LGHDT and CDR2 YNNKEL (reference sequence). The CDR3 is 15 residues long. The V and J ends lost 1 base and 4 bases, in that order; junction bases with no gene match: 7. The DNA of the CDR3 is TGTGCCAGCAGCCAAGTCTGGGACAGCACTTACGAGCAGTACTTC. It translates to CASSQVWDSTYEQYF.